Below, one T cell receptor beta chain is given with its context. Antigen: not known. This sample is part of a study of shared clonotypes between healthy human individuals. About the study: Aged 18 to 49, the donors were two women and three men.

Generated by immunoSEQ multiplex PCR, the TCRdb table keeps only in-frame clones and is missing some. The table shows under 650,000 clones, with less than 96% occurring only once. The V and J ends lost 7 bases and 0 bases, in that order; junction bases with no gene match: 11. This CDR3 spans 17 amino acids. Germline V gene data show CDR1 as LNHDA and CDR2 as SQIVND (reference sequence). General observations from the study: Naive CD4 clonotypes were shared across a few donors at 5% to 6%. In general, naive subsets displayed greater estimated richness than memory subsets did. Rarefaction indicated that sorted-subset sequencing remained incomplete although depth was large.

This receptor was obtained from a woman aged 25 to 45 in good health. The chain carries TRBV19 and TRBJ1-5, with TRBD1 matching over 8 bases. The source material was naive CD4+ T cells sorted from blood. Subset specified: CD45RA+ positively selected. The CDR3 is CASKLQGETLSNQPQHF. The CDR3 coding sequence is TGTGCCAGTAAATTACAGGGGGAGACCCTTAGCAATCAGCCCCAGCATTTT.